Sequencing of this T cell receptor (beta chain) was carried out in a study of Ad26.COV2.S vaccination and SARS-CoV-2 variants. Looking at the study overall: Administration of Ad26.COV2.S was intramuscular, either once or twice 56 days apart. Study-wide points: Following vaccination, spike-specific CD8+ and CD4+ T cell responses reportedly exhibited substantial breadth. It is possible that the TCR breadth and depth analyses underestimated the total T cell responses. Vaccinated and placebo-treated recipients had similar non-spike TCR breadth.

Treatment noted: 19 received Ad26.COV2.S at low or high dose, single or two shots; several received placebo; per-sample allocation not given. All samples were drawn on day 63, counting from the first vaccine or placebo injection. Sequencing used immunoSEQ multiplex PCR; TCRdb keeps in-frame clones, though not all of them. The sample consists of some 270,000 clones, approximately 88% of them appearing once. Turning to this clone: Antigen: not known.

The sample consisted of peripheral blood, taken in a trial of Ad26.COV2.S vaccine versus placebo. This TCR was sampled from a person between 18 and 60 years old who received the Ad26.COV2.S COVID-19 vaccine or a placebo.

The CDR3: CASSRNAWGQYLEQYF. The CDR3 nucleotides are TGTGCCAGCAGCCGAAACGCGTGGGGACAGTATCTCGAGCAGTACTTC. The rearrangement links TRBV7-9 to TRBJ2-7; 7 positions agree with TRBD1. The CDR3 spans 16 residues. V lost 5 bases and J lost 6; bases outside the gene matches: 16. Germline loops: CDR1 SEHNR, CDR2 FQNEAQ (reference sequence).